A single sample is the source of the 11 T cell receptor beta chains below, sequenced in a study of blood T cell repertoires in COVID-19. Sequencing used immunoSEQ multiplex PCR; TCRdb keeps in-frame clones, though not all of them. The sample shows about 220,000 clones, 84% of them seen only once. Specimen: PBMCs or T cells enriched from blood (not recorded which). All receptors derive from a middle-aged woman who had recovered from COVID-19.

The table lists this clone with a few counts. This chain links TRBV28 with TRBJ2-3, with 10 bases fitting TRBD2. The ends lost 8 bases at V and 9 bases at J; junction bases unmatched: 11. The CDR3 runs to 14 residues. In germline, CDR1 is MDHEN, CDR2 SYDVKM. CDR3 sequence: CASYGILAGRTQYF. CDR3 coding DNA: TGTGCCAGCTATGGGATACTAGCGGGGAGAACGCAGTATTTT.

The chain is built from TRBV18 and TRBJ2-1; 11 bases are shared with TRBD1. The CDR3 length is 16 residues. The germline V gene has CDR1 KGHSH and CDR2 LQKENI. V was pared by 3 bases and J by 4 bases, with 5 bases of the junction left unmatched. Here the CDR3 DNA reads TGTGCCAGCTCACCCGCCGGGACAGGGGGGTACAATGAGCAGTTCTTC. This gives the protein CASSPAGTGGYNEQFF.

DNA for the CDR3: TGCAGCGTTGTAGATCGGGGAAGCACAGATACGCAGTATTTT. It is translated as CSVVDRGSTDTQYF. This sequence joins TRBV29-1 and TRBJ2-3, with TRBD2 as a possible D gene (5 bases). This CDR3 contains 14 residues. The germline gives CDR1 SQVTM, CDR2 ANQGSEA. The V and J ends lost 4 bases and 0 bases respectively, with 11 bases between them.

This clone showed up just once. This sequence joins TRBV25-1 and TRBJ1-1, with D unclear. CDR3 length equals 15 residues. V gave up 6 bases and J gave up 5 bases, with 19 bases separating them. CDR1 and CDR2 (germline): MGHDK, SYGVNS. Here the CDR3 DNA reads TGTGCCAGCAGCTCCATTTATGGCGGGAAGACTGAAGCTTTCTTT. Its protein is CASSSIYGGKTEAFF.

This clone has a count of ten or more. The CDR3 spells CASSALGLADNTGELFF. The CDR3 DNA reads TGTGCCAGTAGTGCACTTGGACTAGCGGATAACACCGGGGAGCTGTTTTTT. This chain links TRBV19 with TRBJ2-2; 10 bases match TRBD2. There are 17 residues in the CDR3. In germline, CDR1 is LNHDA, CDR2 SQIVND (reference sequence). Trimming at V came to 5 bases and at J to 2 bases, leaving 8 bases not matched to a gene.

The chain has TRBV10-1 and TRBJ1-3; D remains ambiguous. Looked up from germline, CDR1 is WNHNN and CDR2 is SYGVQD (reference sequence). This CDR3 spans 14 amino acids. V was trimmed by 2 bases and J by 4 bases, leaving 9 bases between them. CDR3 region: CASSENLQGNTIYF. The CDR3 DNA reads TGCGCCAGCAGTGAGAATCTTCAGGGAAACACCATATATTTT.

In its sample, this clone was seen once. The V call is TRBV15, the J call TRBJ1-1; D unresolved. Germline CDR1 LNHNV, CDR2 YYDKDF (reference sequence). V lost 0 bases and J 3 bases, leaving 5 bases between the germline ends. This CDR3 is 13 amino acids long. This CDR3 is CATSRDTDTEAFF. The CDR3 region has the DNA TGTGCCACCAGCAGAGATACGGACACTGAAGCTTTCTTT.

The chain joins TRBV7-2 to TRBJ2-7, with D perhaps matching TRBD2 (5 bases). This CDR3 has 15 amino acids. V lost 1 base, J lost 2 bases, and 12 bases lay in between. Germline V gives CDR1 SGHTA, CDR2 FQGNSA. CDR3 nucleotide sequence: TGTGCCAGCAGCTTAGTTGCCGGGAAGACCTACGAGCAGTACTTC. Translating gives CASSLVAGKTYEQYF.

The rearrangement uses TRBV5-1 and TRBJ1-1; 11 bases line up with TRBD1. Germline trimming cut 2 bases from V and 4 bases from J; bases unmatched to any gene: 1. This CDR3 is 14 amino acids long. Germline V gene lookup returns CDR1 SGHRS and CDR2 YFSETQ. DNA for the CDR3: TGCGCCAGCAGCTTTGGGACAGGGGGCACTGAAGCTTTCTTT. It codes for CASSFGTGGTEAFF.

The chain employs TRBV7-2 and TRBJ2-7; tentatively, D is TRBD2 (5 bases). Trimming cost V 1 base and J 6 bases, with 13 bases left between them. This CDR3 spans 14 amino acids. Germline V gene lookup returns CDR1 SGHTA and CDR2 FQGNSA. CDR3 DNA: TGTGCCAGCAGCTTAGGAGGGAGACCGGGCGAGCAGTACGTC. Its protein is CASSLGGRPGEQYV.

This clone was detected only once. This sequence joins TRBV28 and TRBJ1-5, with D perhaps TRBD1 (5 bases). The V gene lost 3 bases and the J gene lost 3 bases, with 6 bases spanning the gap. Germline CDR1 is MDHEN and CDR2 is SYDVKM. The length of the CDR3 is 13 residues. The CDR3 reads CASSLGHNQPQHF. Here the CDR3 DNA reads TGTGCCAGCAGTTTGGGGCACAATCAGCCCCAGCATTTT.